A selection of T cell receptor beta chains follows, all from one sample in a study of regulatory T cells in long-lasting Graves disease. TCRdb used MiXCR to reprocess the multiplex PCR reads, holding one entry per CDR3 protein. The table includes about 470,000 distinct CDR3 sequences, 15% to 20% detected once. This same sample was also part of a study on T cells in Graves' hyperthyroidism and ophthalmopathy.

The specimen was peripheral blood mononuclear cells (PBMCs), collected at new diagnosis, from a patient treated with antithyroid drugs. These receptors were collected from a man aged 35 to 55 with Graves disease. Both conserved end residues are part of each CDR3. A D gene is named only where the DNA matches it firmly. Expanded clones get a size class; other rows say once, few or many, or leave the size out.

d_gene: NA
j_gene: TRBJ1-2
v_gene: TRBV24-1
abundance: NA
CDR3aa: CATSDPSPGGDGYTF
CDR3nt: TGTGCCACCAGTGATCCCTCTCCAGGAGGCGATGGCTACACCTTC

d_gene: NA
j_gene: TRBJ1-2
v_gene: TRBV6-5
abundance: many
CDR3aa: CASSYGGNYGYTF
CDR3nt: TGTGCCAGCAGTTACGGGGGCAACTATGGCTACACCTTC

d_gene: NA
j_gene: TRBJ2-3
v_gene: TRBV28
abundance: many
CDR3aa: CASSFQGGVTQYF
CDR3nt: TGTGCCAGCAGTTTCCAGGGGGGGGTTACGCAGTATTTT

d_gene: NA
j_gene: TRBJ2-4
v_gene: TRBV7-9
abundance: many
CDR3aa: CASSTVGRGNIQYF
CDR3nt: TGTGCCAGCAGCACCGTCGGCAGGGGAAACATTCAGTACTTC

d_gene: TRBD2
j_gene: TRBJ2-1
v_gene: TRBV29-1
abundance: many
CDR3aa: CSVVTSRSHAYNEQFF
CDR3nt: TGCAGCGTGGTGACTAGCCGAAGTCATGCCTACAATGAGCAGTTCTTC

d_gene: NA
j_gene: TRBJ2-1
v_gene: TRBV20-1
abundance: NA
CDR3aa: CSAGRRNEQFF
CDR3nt: TGCAGTGCTGGGAGACGCAATGAGCAGTTCTTC

d_gene: NA
j_gene: TRBJ2-1
v_gene: TRBV2
abundance: many
CDR3aa: CASSQGGWIEQFF
CDR3nt: TGTGCCAGCAGCCAAGGGGGGTGGATTGAGCAGTTCTTC

d_gene: TRBD1
j_gene: TRBJ1-2
v_gene: TRBV12-3/TRBV12-4
abundance: NA
CDR3aa: CASRTLGQGALDGYTF
CDR3nt: TGTGCCAGCAGAACCCTGGGACAGGGGGCTTTAGATGGCTACACCTTC

d_gene: TRBD1
j_gene: TRBJ2-7
v_gene: TRBV6-1
abundance: many
CDR3aa: CASSLLPGQGSYEQYF
CDR3nt: TGTGCCAGCAGCCTCTTGCCGGGACAGGGGTCCTACGAGCAGTACTTC

d_gene: TRBD2
j_gene: TRBJ2-7
v_gene: TRBV12-3/TRBV12-4
abundance: many
CDR3aa: CASSPAGTSGRGEQYF
CDR3nt: TGTGCCAGCAGCCCTGCCGGGACTAGCGGGAGAGGGGAGCAGTACTTC

d_gene: TRBD2
j_gene: TRBJ2-1
v_gene: TRBV7-2
abundance: NA
CDR3aa: CASSLVGLAGAGSSYNEQFF
CDR3nt: TGTGCCAGCAGCTTAGTGGGACTAGCGGGAGCGGGTAGCTCCTACAATGAGCAGTTCTTC

d_gene: TRBD2
j_gene: TRBJ2-5
v_gene: TRBV20-1
abundance: NA
CDR3aa: CSANPGLAVQETQYF
CDR3nt: TGCAGTGCTAATCCGGGACTAGCGGTACAAGAGACCCAGTACTTC

d_gene: TRBD2
j_gene: TRBJ2-1
v_gene: TRBV2
abundance: many
CDR3aa: CASKRDRNNEQFF
CDR3nt: TGTGCCAGCAAGCGGGATAGGAACAATGAGCAGTTCTTC

d_gene: TRBD2
j_gene: TRBJ2-3
v_gene: TRBV6-5
abundance: many
CDR3aa: CASSSSGSSTDTQYF
CDR3nt: TGTGCCAGCAGTTCAAGCGGGAGTTCGACAGATACGCAGTATTTT

d_gene: TRBD1
j_gene: TRBJ2-1
v_gene: TRBV12-5
abundance: many
CDR3aa: CASGHILGQGASEQFF
CDR3nt: TGTGCTAGTGGTCACATCCTGGGACAGGGGGCGAGTGAGCAGTTCTTC

d_gene: NA
j_gene: TRBJ1-4
v_gene: TRBV7-8
abundance: many
CDR3aa: CASSPNFEKLFF
CDR3nt: TGTGCCAGCAGCCCCAACTTTGAAAAACTGTTTTTT

d_gene: NA
j_gene: TRBJ1-2
v_gene: TRBV28
abundance: NA
CDR3aa: CASSNSGGGGYTF
CDR3nt: TGTGCCAGCAGCAACTCCGGGGGTGGGGGCTACACCTTC

d_gene: NA
j_gene: TRBJ2-7
v_gene: TRBV20-1
abundance: NA
CDR3aa: CSAKRLDIYEQYF
CDR3nt: TGCAGTGCGAAACGACTAGATATCTACGAGCAGTACTTC

d_gene: NA
j_gene: TRBJ2-1
v_gene: TRBV20-1
abundance: many
CDR3aa: CSAGPGFKEQFF
CDR3nt: TGCAGTGCTGGGCCGGGCTTCAAGGAACAGTTCTTC

d_gene: NA
j_gene: TRBJ2-5
v_gene: TRBV28
abundance: few
CDR3aa: CASSFGKRTQYF
CDR3nt: TGTGCCAGCAGTTTTGGTAAACGGACCCAGTACTTC

d_gene: NA
j_gene: TRBJ2-7
v_gene: TRBV10-3
abundance: NA
CDR3aa: CAISEFGSRYEQYF
CDR3nt: TGTGCCATCAGTGAGTTCGGGAGTCGCTACGAGCAGTACTTC

d_gene: TRBD1
j_gene: TRBJ2-3
v_gene: TRBV5-1
abundance: many
CDR3aa: CASSIELAGGSDTQYF
CDR3nt: TGCGCCAGCAGCATAGAACTGGCAGGGGGTTCAGATACGCAGTATTTT

d_gene: NA
j_gene: TRBJ2-6
v_gene: TRBV20-1
abundance: many
CDR3aa: CSARRGSGANVLTF
CDR3nt: TGCAGTGCTAGACGTGGCTCTGGGGCCAACGTCCTGACTTTC

d_gene: TRBD2
j_gene: TRBJ2-1
v_gene: TRBV10-3
abundance: many
CDR3aa: CAISDLGTSGSKEQFF
CDR3nt: TGTGCCATCAGTGACCTCGGGACTAGCGGGAGTAAGGAGCAGTTCTTC

d_gene: NA
j_gene: TRBJ2-7
v_gene: TRBV2
abundance: many
CDR3aa: CASSEVGIRYEQYF
CDR3nt: TGTGCCAGCAGTGAGGTAGGGATTCGCTACGAGCAGTACTTC

d_gene: TRBD2
j_gene: TRBJ2-5
v_gene: TRBV12-3/TRBV12-4
abundance: NA
CDR3aa: CASSQPTTSGGGPETQYF
CDR3nt: TGTGCCAGCAGCCAACCAACGACTAGCGGGGGGGGTCCAGAGACCCAGTACTTC

d_gene: TRBD1
j_gene: TRBJ1-6
v_gene: TRBV7-6
abundance: once
CDR3aa: CAGSSGQGNSPLHF
CDR3nt: TGTGCCGGCAGCTCGGGACAGGGTAATTCACCCCTCCACTTT

d_gene: NA
j_gene: TRBJ1-1
v_gene: TRBV6-5
abundance: many
CDR3aa: CASSSQRNTEAFF
CDR3nt: TGTGCCAGCAGTTCCCAACGGAACACTGAAGCTTTCTTT

d_gene: TRBD1
j_gene: TRBJ2-1
v_gene: TRBV30
abundance: NA
CDR3aa: CAWSIRDRRYNEQFF
CDR3nt: TGTGCCTGGAGCATCCGGGACAGGCGATACAATGAGCAGTTCTTC

d_gene: NA
j_gene: TRBJ1-1
v_gene: TRBV30
abundance: many
CDR3aa: CAWSPSGLSEAFF
CDR3nt: TGTGCCTGGAGCCCTAGCGGCTTGTCTGAAGCTTTCTTT

d_gene: TRBD1
j_gene: TRBJ2-7
v_gene: TRBV5-8
abundance: many
CDR3aa: CASSGADRDSYEQYF
CDR3nt: TGTGCCAGCAGCGGGGCGGACAGGGACTCCTACGAGCAGTACTTC

d_gene: NA
j_gene: TRBJ2-1
v_gene: TRBV7-2
abundance: many
CDR3aa: CASSSAGTQTNEQFF
CDR3nt: TGTGCCAGCAGCTCGGCCGGGACCCAGACCAATGAGCAGTTCTTC

d_gene: TRBD2
j_gene: TRBJ2-3
v_gene: TRBV7-2
abundance: NA
CDR3aa: CASSLRLGGRVADTQYF
CDR3nt: TGTGCCAGCAGCTTACGCCTCGGCGGGAGGGTGGCAGATACGCAGTATTTT

d_gene: TRBD2
j_gene: TRBJ2-7
v_gene: TRBV27
abundance: NA
CDR3aa: CASSLRGTSGTYEQYF
CDR3nt: TGTGCCAGCAGTTTACGCGGGACTAGCGGAACCTACGAGCAGTACTTC

d_gene: NA
j_gene: TRBJ2-5
v_gene: TRBV7-9
abundance: few
CDR3aa: CASSFTAQETQYF
CDR3nt: TGTGCCAGCAGCTTTACAGCCCAAGAGACCCAGTACTTC

d_gene: NA
j_gene: TRBJ2-7
v_gene: TRBV12-3/TRBV12-4
abundance: many
CDR3aa: CASLPIPGDHEQYF
CDR3nt: TGTGCCAGTCTCCCGATTCCAGGGGATCACGAGCAGTACTTC

d_gene: NA
j_gene: TRBJ2-1
v_gene: TRBV24-1
abundance: few
CDR3aa: CATSDVLFRQFF
CDR3nt: TGTGCCACCAGTGATGTCCTGTTTAGGCAGTTCTTC

d_gene: NA
j_gene: TRBJ2-2
v_gene: TRBV24-1
abundance: few
CDR3aa: CATSDLGRNTGELFF
CDR3nt: TGTGCCACCAGTGATTTGGGCAGGAACACCGGGGAGCTGTTTTTT

d_gene: NA
j_gene: TRBJ2-1
v_gene: TRBV5-4
abundance: few
CDR3aa: CASSLGTLNSGPNNEQFF
CDR3nt: TGTGCCAGCAGCCTCGGGACACTCAACAGCGGGCCCAACAATGAGCAGTTCTTC

d_gene: NA
j_gene: TRBJ1-4
v_gene: TRBV28
abundance: many
CDR3aa: CASRKAVSEKLFF
CDR3nt: TGTGCCAGCAGGAAGGCAGTGAGTGAAAAACTGTTTTTT

d_gene: NA
j_gene: TRBJ2-1
v_gene: TRBV2
abundance: many
CDR3aa: CASKEDDNEQFF
CDR3nt: TGTGCCAGCAAGGAAGACGACAATGAGCAGTTCTTC

d_gene: NA
j_gene: TRBJ2-1
v_gene: TRBV28
abundance: many
CDR3aa: CASSFGGAYPNEQFF
CDR3nt: TGTGCCAGCAGTTTTGGGGGGGCCTACCCCAATGAGCAGTTCTTC

d_gene: NA
j_gene: TRBJ2-5
v_gene: TRBV11-2
abundance: many
CDR3aa: CASSLDWTIVNIEETQYF
CDR3nt: TGTGCCAGCAGCTTAGACTGGACCATCGTAAACATTGAAGAGACCCAGTACTTC

d_gene: NA
j_gene: TRBJ2-1
v_gene: TRBV5-1
abundance: many
CDR3aa: CASSLAHNEQFF
CDR3nt: TGCGCCAGCAGCTTGGCTCACAATGAGCAGTTCTTC

d_gene: NA
j_gene: TRBJ1-5
v_gene: TRBV12-3/TRBV12-4
abundance: many
CDR3aa: CASRQGGNQPQHF
CDR3nt: TGTGCCAGCAGGCAGGGTGGCAATCAGCCCCAGCATTTT

d_gene: NA
j_gene: TRBJ1-5
v_gene: TRBV20-1
abundance: NA
CDR3aa: CSANDHDSNQPQHF
CDR3nt: TGCAGTGCAAATGACCACGACAGCAATCAGCCCCAGCATTTT

d_gene: NA
j_gene: TRBJ1-5
v_gene: TRBV6-1
abundance: many
CDR3aa: CASSPNQVNSNQPQHF
CDR3nt: TGTGCCAGCAGTCCAAACCAGGTTAATAGCAATCAGCCCCAGCATTTT

d_gene: NA
j_gene: TRBJ1-1
v_gene: TRBV5-1
abundance: many
CDR3aa: CASRGVAPEAFF
CDR3nt: TGCGCCAGCAGGGGTGTGGCCCCTGAAGCTTTCTTT

d_gene: TRBD1
j_gene: TRBJ2-1
v_gene: TRBV19
abundance: few
CDR3aa: CASSIAQGARDEQFF
CDR3nt: TGTGCCAGTAGTATAGCACAGGGGGCTAGGGATGAGCAGTTCTTC

d_gene: NA
j_gene: TRBJ2-2
v_gene: TRBV12-3/TRBV12-4
abundance: few
CDR3aa: CASHNGRANTGELFF
CDR3nt: TGTGCCAGCCATAACGGGAGAGCAAACACCGGGGAGCTGTTTTTT

d_gene: TRBD1
j_gene: TRBJ1-5
v_gene: TRBV6-1
abundance: many
CDR3aa: CASRKTGGAGQPQHF
CDR3nt: TGTGCCAGCAGAAAGACAGGGGGCGCGGGTCAGCCCCAGCATTTT

d_gene: TRBD1
j_gene: TRBJ2-7
v_gene: TRBV25-1
abundance: NA
CDR3aa: CASSERGHEQYF
CDR3nt: TGTGCCAGCAGTGAGAGGGGGCACGAGCAGTACTTC

d_gene: NA
j_gene: TRBJ2-1
v_gene: TRBV2
abundance: many
CDR3aa: CASSKTEQFF
CDR3nt: TGTGCCAGCAGCAAGACAGAGCAGTTCTTC

d_gene: TRBD1
j_gene: TRBJ1-1
v_gene: TRBV7-2
abundance: many
CDR3aa: CASSLRQGGEAFF
CDR3nt: TGTGCCAGCAGTTTAAGACAGGGGGGTGAAGCTTTCTTT